Below, 17 T cell receptor beta chains from the same sample are listed, as sequenced in a study of T-cell reconstitution after alpha-beta-depleted transplantation in children. The TCRbeta library incorporated unique molecular identifiers. TCRdb itself ran the PCR reads through MiXCR, one entry per CDR3 protein. The sample carries approximately 980,000 distinct CDR3 sequences, under 30% recorded once. Source: PBMCs, mostly from graft donor cells, taken 360 days after TCRalphabeta/CD19-depleted stem cell transplant. These TCRs come from a boy younger than two who had a stem cell transplant for SCID, so the T cells may come from the graft donor.

The rearrangement uses TRBV27 and TRBJ2-1; D is unresolved. V gave up 2 bases and J gave up 1 base, with 12 bases separating them. CDR1 and CDR2 from the germline V gene are MNHEY and SMNVEV (reference sequence). This CDR3 spans 16 amino acids. The CDR3 sequence: CASSLAWEVSYNEQFF. In nucleotides, the CDR3 is TGTGCCAGCAGTTTAGCGTGGGAAGTATCCTACAATGAGCAGTTCTTC.

Many counts were recorded for this clonotype. The rearrangement uses TRBV29-1 and TRBJ2-5; the match to TRBD2 covers 7 bases. The CDR3 is made up of 13 amino acids. The J segment lost 6 bases and the V segment lost 5 bases, leaving 9 bases of the junction unmatched. Germline loops: CDR1 SQVTM, CDR2 ANQGSEA. CDR3 region: CSVTLAAGKTQYF. CDR3 nucleotide sequence: TGCAGCGTTACCCTAGCGGCTGGGAAGACCCAGTACTTC.

This clonotype was seen only a few times. The chain couples TRBV30 to TRBJ2-3; D not certain. V was clipped by 4 bases and J by 0 bases, with 8 bases between them. From germline, CDR1 is GTSNPN and CDR2 SVGIG (reference sequence). The CDR3 is 13 residues long. The CDR3 sequence: CAWTTGSTDTQYF. The CDR3 region has the DNA TGTGCCTGGACGACCGGGAGCACAGATACGCAGTATTTT.

The chain uses TRBV6-2 or TRBV6-3 and TRBJ1-1; a possible D gene is TRBD1 (6 bases). The CDR3 runs to 15 residues. Trimming left V 5 bases short and J 0 bases short, with 13 bases between. Germline V gene sequence: CDR1 MNHEY, CDR2 SVGEGT. The CDR3 bases are TGTGCCAGCAGTCACAGGCGGACAGTGAACACTGAAGCTTTCTTT. Its protein is CASSHRRTVNTEAFF.

This sequence joins TRBV4-1 and TRBJ1-2; D is perhaps TRBD1 (5 bases). V shed 0 bases and J shed 2 bases, with 13 bases lying between them. CDR1 and CDR2 (germline): MGHRA, YSYEKL. The CDR3 extends over 16 amino acids. In DNA, the CDR3 is TGCGCCAGCAGCCAAGACCGGTCGGGGGGAAACTATGGCTACACCTTC. Its protein product is CASSQDRSGGNYGYTF.

This chain links TRBV20-1 with TRBJ1-1; D unclear. Trimming left V 2 bases short and J 0 bases short, with 7 bases between. The CDR3 is 13 amino acids. CDR1 is DFQATT, CDR2 SNEGSKA, per germline (reference sequence). In nucleotides, the CDR3 is TGCAGTGCTAGAATTCCAGTGAACACTGAAGCTTTCTTT. It translates to CSARIPVNTEAFF.

This chain uses TRBV5-6 with TRBJ2-2; D uncertain. V was shortened by 1 base and J by 4 bases, with 8 bases between the two germline ends. The CDR3 is 14 residues long. Germline CDR1 SGHDT, CDR2 YYEEEE. In DNA, the CDR3 is TGTGCCAGCAGCTTGCTCGAGATCACCGGGGAGCTGTTTTTT. It specifies CASSLLEITGELFF.

This clonotype was recorded a few times. V usage is TRBV12-3 or TRBV12-4 and J usage is TRBJ1-3; 7 bases match TRBD1. The CDR3 extends over 17 amino acids. V shed 3 bases and J 6 bases; nucleotides not matched to a gene: 14. The CDR3 nucleotides read TGTGCCAGCAGTTTGGGAACACGACAGGGAGACCCAAACACCATATATTTT. Its translation: CASSLGTRQGDPNTIYF.

V usage is TRBV7-9 and J usage is TRBJ2-1; 9 nucleotides match TRBD1. Germline V gene data show CDR1 as SEHNR and CDR2 as FQNEAQ (reference sequence). Trimming took 7 bases from V and 4 from J; bases not matched to a gene: 8. The CDR3 totals 15 residues. CDR3 DNA sequence: TGTGCCAGCATCCCAACCGGGACAGGGTACAATGAGCAGTTCTTC. Residues: CASIPTGTGYNEQFF.

The table lists this clonotype with a few counts. The chain joins TRBV7-9 to TRBJ1-1; D gene unclear. Per germline, CDR1 SEHNR and CDR2 FQNEAQ (reference sequence). The CDR3 is made up of 16 amino acids. Trimming took 1 base from V and 5 from J, leaving 17 bases between them. CDR3 residues: CASSLGIAAGGTEAFF. DNA of the CDR3: TGTGCCAGCAGCTTAGGGATCGCGGCGGGAGGGACTGAAGCTTTCTTT.

J is TRBJ2-3 and V is TRBV11-2; TRBD1 matches at 9 bases. The CDR3 loop spans 16 amino acids. Germline CDR1 SGHAT, CDR2 FQNNGV. Trimming took 1 base from V and 4 from J; bases not matched to a gene: 6. This CDR3 reads CASSLAGTGTSDTQYF. The CDR3 DNA follows: TGTGCCAGCAGCTTAGCCGGGACAGGGACATCAGATACGCAGTATTTT.

This clonotype has only a few counts. The V and J genes are TRBV13 and TRBJ2-6; TRBD1 aligns across 7 bases. With V trimmed by 2 bases and J by 4 bases, 8 bases remained unmatched. CDR1 and CDR2 (germline): PRHDT, FYEKMQ (reference sequence). This CDR3 contains 17 residues. CDR3 sequence (DNA): TGTGCCAGCAGCTTACGGCCAACAGGGGCCGGGGCCAACGTCCTGACTTTC. Protein: CASSLRPTGAGANVLTF.

This clonotype has a handful of counts. The chain links TRBV18 to TRBJ1-1; no clear D gene. The CDR3 is made up of 14 amino acids. Germline lookup yields CDR1 KGHSH and CDR2 LQKENI. V gave up 2 bases and J gave up 7 bases, with 14 bases separating them. The CDR3 here is CASSPKRARGEAFF. The CDR3, as DNA: TGTGCCAGCTCACCAAAAAGGGCGCGCGGTGAAGCTTTCTTT.

DNA for the CDR3: TGTGCCAGCAGCCCCTCGGGCAGGCCGAACTATGGCTACACCTTC. This codes for CASSPSGRPNYGYTF. J is TRBJ1-2 and V is TRBV12-3 or TRBV12-4; no firm D call. The CDR3 is 15 amino acids. The ends were cut back, 6 bases at V and 2 bases at J, with 16 bases in the middle.

Only a few counts were recorded for this clonotype. The rearrangement joins TRBV10-3 to TRBJ2-2, with TRBD1 as a possible D gene (6 bases). Between the trimmed V and J ends, which lost 6 bases and 6 bases, there was a span of 14 bases. Germline V gene lookup returns CDR1 ENHRY and CDR2 SYGVKD. The CDR3 length is 14 residues. This CDR3 is CAIRPTGPAGELFF. For the CDR3, the DNA is TGTGCCATCAGACCGACAGGTCCCGCCGGGGAGCTGTTTTTT.

The table lists this clonotype with a few counts. The chain uses TRBV20-1 and TRBJ2-1; 7 nucleotides agree with TRBD2. The CDR3 length is 15 residues. Trimming removed 3 bases from V and 10 bases from J; junction bases left unmatched: 15. Germline V gene sequence: CDR1 DFQATT, CDR2 SNEGSKA (reference sequence). The DNA for the CDR3 is TGCAGTGCTAGTAAACCGGGACTACCAGGTGAAGAGCAGTTCTTC. Translated, it gives CSASKPGLPGEEQFF.

The CDR3 bases are TGTGCCAGCAGGGGTGTGGACAGGGGTTACAATGAGCAGTTCTTC. It specifies CASRGVDRGYNEQFF. V gene TRBV12-3 or TRBV12-4 combines with J gene TRBJ2-1; 9 bases map to TRBD1. There are 15 residues in the CDR3. With 6 bases clipped from V and 4 bases from J, the junction kept 7 bases outside the gene matches.